This TCR beta chain was retrieved from a study of T cell changes during pregnancy in multiple sclerosis (dated by TCRdb to about 2019). For the study in its entirety: Changes in the T cell repertoire over the course of pregnancy were examined in this study in women with multiple sclerosis.

Regarding this clone: What this receptor recognizes is not known. Base quality data are lacking; no much larger clone is found one base away.

Preparation of the library involved the immunoSEQ multiplex PCR assay. Imported from immuneACCESS, the table was reduced by TCRdb to in-frame sequences with V and J called. These copies leave out some clones; in studies compared against another copy, an unresolved V gene accounts for under half, and the cause of the remainder is not known. This sample gives 65,000 to 95,000 clones in total; around 89% of them show up just once. In total, the top ten clones hold under 2.5% of the sample. According to the germline V gene, CDR1 reads KGHSH and CDR2 reads LQKENI. The CDR3 contains 13 residues, cysteine and phenylalanine counted. Kept here is only the CDR3 DNA, which spans 39 bases and is read in frame from base 1. After removal of 1 base from V and 7 bases from J, the junction retains 3 bases not matched to a gene.

The TCR sequence derives from a female donor with multiple sclerosis, enrolled in a pregnancy study. The chain couples TRBV18 to TRBJ1-2, with 7 bases in between that match TRBD1. Sequences were derived from peripheral blood, sampled before pregnancy. The nucleotide sequence is TGTGCCAGCTCACCACAGGGGGCAGGTGGCTACACCTTC. It encodes CASSPQGAGGYTF.